These 21 T cell receptor beta chains were all obtained from the same sample, sequenced in a study of blood T cell repertoires in COVID-19. Sequencing used immunoSEQ multiplex PCR; TCRdb keeps in-frame clones, though not all of them. The data contain over 250,000 clones, 88% of them singletons. The sequencing sample was made of peripheral blood. These receptors came from a man aged 60 to 75 who had recovered from COVID-19.

This rearrangement joins TRBV18 to TRBJ1-2; TRBD1 matches at 9 bases. V lost 1 base, J lost 8 bases, and 8 bases stayed unmatched. The CDR3 contains 15 residues. Germline loops: CDR1 KGHSH, CDR2 LQKENI. The CDR3 is CASSPRTTGGLGYTF. Written as DNA, the CDR3 is TGTGCCAGCTCACCACGAACGACAGGGGGGTTGGGCTACACCTTC.

V usage is TRBV6-2 or TRBV6-3 and J usage is TRBJ2-5; possible D gene TRBD1, 6 bases. CDR1 is MNHEY, CDR2 SVGEGT, per germline. This CDR3 comprises 16 residues. Trimming removed 0 bases from V and 4 bases from J, with 15 bases in between. In DNA, the CDR3 is TGTGCCAGCAGTTACTCGATTCGCAGGGGTGGAGAGACCCAGTACTTC. Translation gives CASSYSIRRGGETQYF.

The CDR3 nucleotides read TGTGCCAGCAGCTCGTCGGGACAAGTGGGGGAGCAGTACTTC. This gives the protein CASSSSGQVGEQYF. The chain links TRBV5-5 to TRBJ2-7; D is possibly TRBD1 (6 bases). Germline V gene sequence: CDR1 SGHKS, CDR2 YYEKEE (reference sequence). This CDR3 is 14 amino acids long. V gave up 3 bases and J gave up 7 bases, with 17 bases separating them.

The genes are TRBV7-2 and TRBJ1-6, with TRBD1 matching 7 bases. This CDR3 is 17 amino acids long. The ends lost 6 bases at V and 0 bases at J; junction bases unmatched: 8. Germline V gene data show CDR1 as SGHTA and CDR2 as FQGNSA. The CDR3 nucleotides are TGTGCCAGCAGAGGACAGGCGGCAAGCTCCTATAATTCACCCCTCCACTTT. Translating gives CASRGQAASSYNSPLHF. The whole variable domain, remainder taken from reference TRBV7-2 and TRBJ1-6, is GAGVSQSPSNKVTEKGKDVELRCDPISGHTALYWYRQSLGQGLEFLIYFQGNSAPDKSGLPSDRFSAERTGGSVSTLTIQRTQQEDSAVYLCASRGQAASSYNSPLHFGNGTRLTVT.

The V call is TRBV27, the J call TRBJ1-1; the match to TRBD1 covers 10 bases. Trimming cost V 3 bases and J 0 bases; bases outside gene matches: 7. CDR3 length: 17 residues. Germline CDR1 and CDR2: MNHEY and SMNVEV (reference sequence). The chain's CDR3 is CASSFLDRGALNTEAFF. CDR3 sequence (DNA): TGTGCCAGCAGTTTTTTGGACAGGGGGGCGTTGAACACTGAAGCTTTCTTT.

The CDR3 coding sequence is TGCAGCGGCGACAGGGGTAACGAGCAGTACTTC. Its translation is CSGDRGNEQYF. This rearrangement joins TRBV29-1 to TRBJ2-7; 8 bases are shared with TRBD1. The CDR3 is made up of 11 amino acids. V lost 7 bases, J lost 5 bases, and 4 bases stayed unmatched. The germline CDR1 and CDR2 sequences are SQVTM and ANQGSEA.

The genes are TRBV5-6 and TRBJ1-2; D perhaps matches TRBD1 (5 bases). Trimming pared 0 bases from V and 4 bases from J, leaving 13 bases between. The CDR3 contains 15 residues. Germline CDR1 reads SGHDT; CDR2 reads YYEEEE. CDR3 sequence reads: CASSLGGRESYGYTF. The CDR3 DNA reads as TGTGCCAGCAGCTTGGGGGGCAGGGAATCCTATGGCTACACCTTC.

This chain links TRBV25-1 with TRBJ1-2; D possibly corresponds to TRBD1 (6 bases). The ends were cut back, 1 base at V and 6 bases at J, with 15 bases in the middle. The CDR3 spans 15 residues. The germline CDR1 and CDR2 sequences are MGHDK and SYGVNS. The CDR3 here is CASSELRGTQHGYTF. CDR3 nucleotide sequence: TGTGCCAGCAGTGAATTAAGGGGGACCCAACATGGCTACACCTTC.

The chain combines TRBV19 with TRBJ2-3; 7 nucleotides line up with TRBD1. From germline, CDR1 is LNHDA and CDR2 SQIVND (reference sequence). V was clipped by 3 bases and J by 2 bases; unmatched bases: 5. The CDR3 extends over 15 amino acids. The CDR3 coding sequence is TGTGCCAGTAGTATCTTACAGGGGCTCACAGATACGCAGTATTTT. It yields the protein CASSILQGLTDTQYF.

This chain connects TRBV19 to TRBJ1-3, with D possibly being TRBD1 (5 bases). V gave up 2 bases and J gave up 2 bases, with 10 bases separating them. This CDR3 spans 15 amino acids. Germline V lookup: CDR1 LNHDA, CDR2 SQIVND (reference sequence). The CDR3 loop reads CASSIPQGTGNTIYF. The CDR3 region has the DNA TGTGCCAGTAGTATACCCCAGGGAACTGGAAACACCATATATTTT.

The gene calls are TRBV29-1 and TRBJ1-3; no firm D call. This CDR3 contains 13 residues. Germline lookup yields CDR1 SQVTM and CDR2 ANQGSEA. The V gene lost 7 bases and the J gene lost 5 bases, with 15 bases spanning the gap. CDR3 sequence (DNA): TGCAGCGCCGCCGGGGAATTCAGAAACACCATATATTTT. This sequence encodes CSAAGEFRNTIYF. The full variable domain, completed using reference TRBV29-1 and TRBJ1-3, is SAVISQKPSRDICQRGTSLTIQCQVDSQVTMMFWYRQQPGQSLTLIATANQGSEATYESGFVIDKFPISRPNLTFSTLTVSNMSPEDSSIYLCSAAGEFRNTIYFGEGSWLTVV.

The chain links TRBV6-5 to TRBJ1-4, with D maybe TRBD1 (5 bases). Germline V gives CDR1 MNHEY, CDR2 SVGAGI. Trimming took 9 bases from V and 8 from J, leaving 22 bases between them. This CDR3 is 15 amino acids long. The CDR3 here is CASTRLTALGEKLFF. CDR3 nucleotide sequence: TGTGCCAGTACCCGCCTGACAGCCCTGGGGGAAAAACTGTTTTTT.

The chain recombines TRBV14 with TRBJ1-2; D not certain. V was clipped by 4 bases and J by 0 bases, with 6 bases between them. This CDR3 is 13 amino acids long. Germline V gene lookup returns CDR1 SGHDN and CDR2 FVKESK. CDR3 protein: CASSLYPNYGYTF. The CDR3 DNA follows: TGTGCCAGCAGCCTCTACCCTAACTATGGCTACACCTTC.

A remark on this clone: Different DNA sequences within this sample yield the same CDR3. The chain is built from TRBV7-2 and TRBJ2-5; TRBD2 agrees at 8 bases. This CDR3 is built from 14 residues. Looked up from germline, CDR1 is SGHTA and CDR2 is FQGNSA. With V trimmed by 1 base and J by 4 bases, 2 bases remained unmatched. The CDR3 protein is CASSLGLAGETQYF. Here the CDR3 DNA reads TGTGCCAGCAGCTTAGGTCTAGCGGGAGAGACCCAGTACTTC.

The rearrangement joins TRBV9 to TRBJ2-1; 11 positions agree with TRBD2. Germline V gene data show CDR1 as SGDLS and CDR2 as YYNGEE. V lost 3 bases, J lost 13 bases, and 6 bases stayed unmatched. The CDR3 has 13 amino acids. CDR3 sequence (DNA): TGTGCCAGCAGCGAGGGGACTAGCGGTTCCCAGTTCTTC. It specifies CASSEGTSGSQFF.

This sequence joins TRBV7-2 and TRBJ1-1; tentative D call: TRBD1 (6 bases). With 3 bases removed from V and 0 bases from J, the gap between germline ends came to 14 bases. Germline CDR1 and CDR2: SGHTA and FQGNSA. This CDR3 region has 16 residues. The CDR3: CASSFPGHIMNTEAFF. For the CDR3, the DNA is TGTGCCAGCAGCTTCCCGGGACATATAATGAACACTGAAGCTTTCTTT.

The chain carries TRBV6-5 and TRBJ2-7; TRBD1 is a possible D gene (5 bases). The CDR3 extends over 13 amino acids. Germline V gene sequence: CDR1 MNHEY, CDR2 SVGAGI. Trimming cost V 4 bases and J 2 bases, with 9 bases left between them. CDR3 amino acids: CASSFGATYEQYF. In nucleotides, the CDR3 is TGTGCCAGCAGTTTTGGGGCGACCTACGAGCAGTACTTC.

The CDR3 here is CASSLYSWDQPQHF. The CDR3 region has the DNA TGTGCCAGCAGTTTATACAGTTGGGATCAGCCCCAGCATTTT. The rearrangement links TRBV28 to TRBJ1-5; no clear D. Trimming stripped 1 base from V and 5 bases from J, with 9 bases between. The V gene's germline CDR1 is MDHEN and CDR2 SYDVKM. The CDR3 sequence is 14 residues long. Full variable domain (missing parts from reference TRBV28 and TRBJ1-5): DVKVTQSSRYLVKRTGEKVFLECVQDMDHENMFWYRQDPGLGLRLIYFSYDVKMKEKGDIPEGYSVSREKKERFSLILESASTNQTSMYLCASSLYSWDQPQHFGDGTRLSIL.

CDR3 residues: CASSLVGDYYEQYF. The CDR3 DNA is TGTGCCAGCAGCTTAGTAGGGGATTACTACGAGCAGTACTTC. The rearrangement joins TRBV7-9 to TRBJ2-7, with D possibly TRBD1 on 5 matching bases. Germline V gives CDR1 SEHNR, CDR2 FQNEAQ (reference sequence). V gave up 1 base and J gave up 3 bases, with 10 bases separating them. The CDR3 is made up of 14 amino acids.

This clone has just one count. V gene TRBV9 combines with J gene TRBJ2-1; D might be TRBD1 (6 bases). Germline V gene data show CDR1 as SGDLS and CDR2 as YYNGEE. The CDR3 length is 15 residues. Trimming stripped 1 base from V and 1 base from J, with 9 bases between. This chain's CDR3 is CASSVSQGSYNEQFF. Here the CDR3 DNA reads TGTGCCAGCAGCGTATCCCAGGGGTCCTACAATGAGCAGTTCTTC.

The CDR3 loop reads CASSDRDRVYEQYF. The CDR3 DNA sequence: TGTGCCAGCAGCGACCGGGACAGGGTCTACGAGCAGTACTTC. The genes are TRBV6-5 and TRBJ2-7, with 9 nucleotides matching TRBD1. V gave up 6 bases and J gave up 3 bases; unmatched junction bases: 6. CDR1 and CDR2 from the germline V gene are MNHEY and SVGAGI. This CDR3 region has 14 residues.